This TCR beta chain was sequenced for a study of T cells in Graves' hyperthyroidism and ophthalmopathy. Overall study context: Peripheral blood was drawn at first diagnosis, prior to all treatment. Overall study findings and caveats: In the blood, most expanded thyroid clonotypes above 0.001 appeared as well.

RNA transcripts served as the template for amplifying TCR beta CDR3 regions. First-round RT-PCR with HTBI primers amplified the TCR CDR3 region. From the multiplex PCR reads, TCRdb called clonotypes with MiXCR, one entry per CDR3 protein. The sample holds about 610,000 distinct CDR3 sequences; roughly 14% are singletons and the top ten take roughly 4.3%. Points on this clonotype: The antigen is not known.

The CDR3 runs 14 residues. Trimming stripped 7 bases from V and 2 bases from J, with 14 bases between. CDR1 and CDR2 from the germline V gene are LNHDA and SQIVND (reference sequence). Each person with ophthalmopathy scored at least 3 on the Clinical Activity Score, reached NOSPECS grade 4 or higher, and had been ill under 3 months. For the diagnoses, clinical symptoms, serum thyroxine and TRAb, thyroid ultrasound and orbital computed tomography were used. This receptor was obtained from a woman aged 40-49 years with Graves' ophthalmopathy. This chain links TRBV19 with TRBJ1-1; weak D call: TRBD1 (5 bases). Sequencing was done on a sample of blood. As DNA, the CDR3 is TGTGCCAGTACTGATCGGGGGGAAAACACTGAAGCTTTCTTT. Protein product: CASTDRGENTEAFF. Full variable domain (remainder filled in from reference TRBV19 and TRBJ1-1): DGGITQSPKYLFRKEGQNVTLSCEQNLNHDAMYWYRQDPGQGLRLIYYSQIVNDFQKGDIAEGYSVSREKKESFPLTVTSAQKNPTAFYLCASTDRGENTEAFFGQGTRLTVV.